This T cell receptor beta chain originates from a study of blood T cell repertoires in COVID-19. With 4 bases removed from V and 2 bases from J, the gap between germline ends came to 19 bases. Per the germline V gene, CDR1 is SGHNT and CDR2 is YYREEE (reference sequence). The CDR3 covers 17 residues. The repertoire was sequenced with immunoSEQ multiplex PCR; TCRdb's copy has only in-frame clones and lacks some. The sample has 150,000 to 180,000 clones, about four fifths seen once. The sequence derives from a woman aged 60-75 years with acute or convalescent COVID-19. Sequencing was carried out using peripheral blood. This rearrangement joins TRBV5-4 to TRBJ2-1, with a tentative D call TRBD1 (6 bases). CDR3 nucleotides: TGTGCCAGCAGCCCATACCCCACCGGGACAACCTACAATGAGCAGTTCTTC. It yields the protein CASSPYPTGTTYNEQFF.